The 25 T cell receptor beta chains listed next were all sequenced from one sample in a study of cytomegalovirus exposure and HLA in healthy donors. It was with 60 Vbeta and 13 Jbeta primers that the PCR ran. Libraries were prepared by immunoSEQ multiplex PCR; TCRdb keeps only in-frame clonotypes and omits some of them. This sample has 85,000 to 100,000 clones, with about 77% found just once. Sequencing used PBMCs. The receptors stem from a man aged 35 to 55 in good health and CMV-seronegative.

V usage is TRBV15 and J usage is TRBJ2-7, with 7 bases matching TRBD2. V lost 0 bases and J lost 5; bases outside the gene matches: 13. The germline V gene has CDR1 LNHNV and CDR2 YYDKDF (reference sequence). CDR3 length equals 17 residues. CDR3 DNA: TGTGCCACCAGCAGAGATCCCAGACTAGCAGAGTCTAACGAGCAGTACTTC. This translates into CATSRDPRLAESNEQYF.

The chain is built from TRBV25-1 and TRBJ1-6, with D tentatively TRBD1 (5 bases). V was clipped by 5 bases and J by 9 bases, with 17 bases between them. The CDR3 totals 15 residues. The germline V gene has CDR1 MGHDK and CDR2 SYGVNS. The CDR3 coding sequence is TGTGCCAGCAGTCCCGACGCAGGGAACGCTTCACCCCTCCACTTT. Translated: CASSPDAGNASPLHF.

The genes are TRBV28 and TRBJ2-3; 11 positions match TRBD2. Germline values: CDR1 MDHEN, CDR2 SYDVKM. CDR3 length: 17 residues. Unmatched junction bases numbered 8, after V lost 6 bases and J lost 0 bases. DNA of the CDR3: TGTGCCAGCAGCCAAAGGCTAGCGGGGGGAAGCACAGATACGCAGTATTTT. Its translation: CASSQRLAGGSTDTQYF.

The chain combines TRBV6-5 with TRBJ2-7, with 8 bases lining up with TRBD1. This CDR3 has 14 residues. V shed 5 bases, J shed 2 bases, and the junction held 5 bases outside the gene matches. Germline V CDR1 and CDR2: MNHEY, SVGAGI. Written as DNA, the CDR3 is TGTGCCAGCAGTCAGTACAGGGGGACCTACGAGCAGTACTTC. This sequence encodes CASSQYRGTYEQYF.

This chain joins TRBV28 and TRBJ2-7; TRBD1 matches at 10 bases. Germline CDR1 reads MDHEN; CDR2 reads SYDVKM. The J segment lost 7 bases and the V segment lost 4 bases, leaving 10 bases of the junction unmatched. The CDR3 totals 15 residues. The CDR3 loop is CASSSPGQGSGEQYF. CDR3 nucleotide sequence: TGTGCCAGCAGTTCCCCGGGACAGGGGTCCGGTGAGCAGTACTTC. Variable domain in full (rest from reference TRBV28 and TRBJ2-7): DVKVTQSSRYLVKRTGEKVFLECVQDMDHENMFWYRQDPGLGLRLIYFSYDVKMKEKGDIPEGYSVSREKKERFSLILESASTNQTSMYLCASSSPGQGSGEQYFGPGTRLTVT.

V gene TRBV29-1 combines with J gene TRBJ1-4; a weak D match, TRBD1 (5 bases). This CDR3 has 15 amino acids. Trimming cost V 0 bases and J 8 bases, with 16 bases left between them. Per germline, CDR1 SQVTM and CDR2 ANQGSEA. This chain's CDR3 is CSVEDGGAVEEKLFF. DNA of the CDR3: TGCAGCGTTGAAGACGGGGGAGCGGTGGAGGAAAAACTGTTTTTT. Full variable domain (rest looked up from reference TRBV29-1 and TRBJ1-4): SAVISQKPSRDICQRGTSLTIQCQVDSQVTMMFWYRQQPGQSLTLIATANQGSEATYESGFVIDKFPISRPNLTFSTLTVSNMSPEDSSIYLCSVEDGGAVEEKLFFGSGTQLSVL.

The chain recombines TRBV9 with TRBJ2-5; 7 nucleotides align to TRBD2. The end of the DNA is better explained by TRBJ2-7, so the J call may be wrong. This CDR3 contains 14 residues. CDR1 SGDLS and CDR2 YYNGEE come from the germline V gene. CDR3 region: CASSPGLVAYEQYF. The CDR3 bases are TGTGCCAGCAGCCCAGGACTAGTCGCCTACGAGCAGTACTTC.

V is TRBV10-3 and J is TRBJ1-3; D gene unclear. The V and J ends lost 4 bases and 0 bases respectively, with 13 bases between them. The CDR3 is 16 residues long. Germline-derived CDR1 and CDR2 are ENHRY and SYGVKD. CDR3 amino acids: CAISATQYSSGNTIYF. CDR3 nucleotides: TGTGCCATCAGTGCTACCCAATATAGCTCTGGAAACACCATATATTTT.

The chain couples TRBV5-1 to TRBJ1-5, with a possible D match to TRBD1 (5 bases). The CDR3 has 15 residues. Germline lookup yields CDR1 SGHRS and CDR2 YFSETQ. V was pared by 5 bases and J by 0 bases, with 12 bases between. CDR3 amino acids: CASRSTGDSNQPQHF. The CDR3, as DNA: TGCGCCAGCAGAAGTACAGGTGATAGCAATCAGCCCCAGCATTTT.

V usage is TRBV28 and J usage is TRBJ1-5; a weak D match, TRBD1 (6 bases). V was trimmed by 5 bases and J by 3 bases, leaving 17 bases between them. The CDR3 length is 16 residues. The germline V gene encodes CDR1 MDHEN and CDR2 SYDVKM. The CDR3 DNA sequence: TGTGCCAGCAGTCCCATGGGTGGACAGTTCAATCAGCCCCAGCATTTT. Encoded protein: CASSPMGGQFNQPQHF.

J is TRBJ1-2 and V is TRBV29-1; 10 nucleotides match TRBD1. Germline CDR1 SQVTM, CDR2 ANQGSEA. The CDR3 has 12 amino acids. After removal of 6 bases from V and 7 bases from J, the junction contained 5 bases not matched to a gene. CDR3 region: CSVDRGLRGYTF. CDR3 bases: TGCAGCGTCGACAGGGGGCTTCGTGGCTACACCTTC.

The chain carries TRBV7-3 and TRBJ1-2; TRBD1 matches at 9 bases. The CDR3 loop spans 14 amino acids. Germline V CDR1 and CDR2: SGHTA, FQGTGA. V dropped 5 bases and J dropped 6; count of bases not matched to a gene: 7. CDR3 residues: CASSTRTGEHGYTF. The CDR3 DNA reads TGTGCCAGCAGCACCCGGACAGGGGAGCATGGCTACACCTTC.

This clone was picked up one time. J is TRBJ2-3 and V is TRBV5-1; 8 positions match TRBD2. V shed 0 bases, J shed 5 bases, and the junction held 5 bases outside the gene matches. This CDR3 spans 15 amino acids. Germline CDR1 reads SGHRS; CDR2 reads YFSETQ. CDR3: CASSLAGTSLDTQYF. The CDR3 DNA is TGCGCCAGCAGCTTGGCGGGGACTAGTTTAGATACGCAGTATTTT.

The chain carries TRBV2 and TRBJ2-5, with 7 bases fitting TRBD2. The CDR3 contains 15 residues. After removal of 5 bases from V and 5 bases from J, the junction contained 11 bases not matched to a gene. Germline V gives CDR1 SNHLY, CDR2 FYNNEI. The CDR3 spells CASSQWGEGRETQYF. DNA for the CDR3: TGTGCCAGCAGTCAATGGGGGGAGGGCAGGGAGACCCAGTACTTC.

The rearrangement links TRBV23-1 to TRBJ2-7, with 8 bases aligning to TRBD1. TRBV23-1 is identified as an open reading frame with a role that is uncertain. Losses at the gene ends were 6 bases for V and 0 bases for J; bases not matched to a gene: 10. The length of the CDR3 is 16 residues. The CDR3 region has the DNA TGCGCCAGCAGCCAGGCCGCCGGACAGGGCTCCTACGAGCAGTACTTC. Protein: CASSQAAGQGSYEQYF.

The chain links TRBV11-2 to TRBJ1-6; a possible D gene is TRBD1 (5 bases). The CDR3 loop spans 15 amino acids. The germline V gene has CDR1 SGHAT and CDR2 FQNNGV. The V gene lost 5 bases and the J gene lost 3 bases, with 11 bases spanning the gap. The DNA for the CDR3 is TGTGCCAGCAGCCCGGGACTGAGCTATAATTCACCCCTCCACTTT. It specifies CASSPGLSYNSPLHF.

The chain uses TRBV4-2 and TRBJ2-7; TRBD2 is a possible D gene (5 bases). V shed 0 bases and J shed 6 bases, with 12 bases lying between them. Per the germline V gene, CDR1 is LGHNA and CDR2 is YNFKEQ. CDR3 length equals 14 residues. The CDR3 DNA reads TGTGCCAGCAGCCAAGATTATGTGGGAGCCGAGCAGTACTTC. This codes for CASSQDYVGAEQYF.

The chain recombines TRBV6-1 with TRBJ1-6, with D possibly TRBD1 on 5 matching bases. Trimming shortened V by 2 bases and J by 8 bases, and 7 bases separated the two germline ends. CDR3 length: 13 residues. Germline CDR1 is MNHNS and CDR2 is SASEGT. For the CDR3, the DNA is TGTGCCAGCAGTGAACGGGGGGATTCACCCCTCCACTTT. It encodes CASSERGDSPLHF.

There are a few counts of this clone. The gene calls are TRBV9 and TRBJ1-6; 8 nucleotides match TRBD1. The CDR3 covers 15 residues. CDR1 and CDR2 from the germline V gene are SGDLS and YYNGEE. Trimming took 4 bases from V and 9 from J; bases not matched to a gene: 9. For the CDR3, the DNA is TGTGCCAGCAGCCCTCAGACAGGGGATTTTTCACCCCTCCACTTT. Translating gives CASSPQTGDFSPLHF.

The chain has TRBV4-1 and TRBJ2-2; the D gene is possibly TRBD1 (5 bases). The V gene lost 1 base and the J gene lost 8 bases, with 8 bases spanning the gap. There are 13 residues in the CDR3. The germline CDR1 and CDR2 sequences are MGHRA and YSYEKL. The CDR3 spells CASSQGGRGELFF. In nucleotides, the CDR3 is TGCGCCAGCAGCCAAGGGGGCAGGGGGGAGCTGTTTTTT.

This clone was recorded at least ten times. The J gene is TRBJ2-5, the V gene TRBV6-5; 7 bases align to TRBD2. The CDR3 runs 12 residues. CDR1 and CDR2 (germline): MNHEY, SVGAGI. Germline trimming cut 6 bases from V and 5 bases from J; bases unmatched to any gene: 3. The CDR3 coding sequence is TGTGCCAGCAGGAGCGGGGTTGAGACCCAGTACTTC. It encodes CASRSGVETQYF.

The DNA for the CDR3 is TGTGCCTGGAGGACACAGGGGGCCAACGTCCTGACTTTC. Amino acid sequence: CAWRTQGANVLTF. The J gene is TRBJ2-6, the V gene TRBV30; D is unresolved. The V and J ends lost 3 bases and 4 bases respectively, with 7 bases between them. CDR3 size: 13 residues. Per the germline V gene, CDR1 is GTSNPN and CDR2 is SVGIG (reference sequence).

The chain carries TRBV4-1 and TRBJ2-7; 8 bases map to TRBD2. Germline V gene lookup returns CDR1 MGHRA and CDR2 YSYEKL. The junction had 5 bases not matched to a gene; V was cut back by 1 base and J by 3 bases. This CDR3 contains 15 residues. For the CDR3, the DNA is TGCGCCAGCAGCCAAGTCCCTAGCGGGCACTACGAGCAGTACTTC. Its translation is CASSQVPSGHYEQYF.

This CDR3 is CATSRDRGSYEQYF. The CDR3 DNA sequence: TGTGCCACCAGCAGAGATCGGGGGTCCTACGAGCAGTACTTC. V is TRBV15 and J is TRBJ2-7; the D gene is possibly TRBD2 (6 bases). V was shortened by 0 bases and J by 1 base, with 7 bases between the two germline ends. There are 14 residues in the CDR3. CDR1 and CDR2 from the germline V gene are LNHNV and YYDKDF (reference sequence). Variable domain in full (rest from reference TRBV15 and TRBJ2-7): DAMVIQNPRYQVTQFGKPVTLSCSQTLNHNVMYWYQQKSSQAPKLLFHYYDKDFNNEADTPDNFQSRRPNTSFCFLDIRSPGLGDTAMYLCATSRDRGSYEQYFGPGTRLTVT.

About this clone: The same CDR3 can be traced to other DNA sequences in this sample. The rearrangement links TRBV5-1 to TRBJ1-1; 7 nucleotides match TRBD1. Germline assignment: CDR1 SGHRS and CDR2 YFSETQ. The CDR3 totals 14 residues. Unmatched junction bases numbered 6, after V lost 6 bases and J lost 1 base. The CDR3 bases are TGCGCCAGCACCTCGGGGACAGCGAACACTGAAGCTTTCTTT. It specifies CASTSGTANTEAFF.